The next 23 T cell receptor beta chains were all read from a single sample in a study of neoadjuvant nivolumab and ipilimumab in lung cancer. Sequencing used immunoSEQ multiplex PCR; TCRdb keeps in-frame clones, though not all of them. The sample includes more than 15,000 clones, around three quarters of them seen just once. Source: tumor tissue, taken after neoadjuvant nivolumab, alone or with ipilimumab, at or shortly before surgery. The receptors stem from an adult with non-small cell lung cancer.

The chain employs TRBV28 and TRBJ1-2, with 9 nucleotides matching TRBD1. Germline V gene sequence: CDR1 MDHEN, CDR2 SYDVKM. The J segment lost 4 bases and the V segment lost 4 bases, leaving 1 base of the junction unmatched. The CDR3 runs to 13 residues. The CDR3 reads CASSWGQGYGYTF. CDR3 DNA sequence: TGTGCCAGCAGTTGGGGACAGGGCTATGGCTACACCTTC.

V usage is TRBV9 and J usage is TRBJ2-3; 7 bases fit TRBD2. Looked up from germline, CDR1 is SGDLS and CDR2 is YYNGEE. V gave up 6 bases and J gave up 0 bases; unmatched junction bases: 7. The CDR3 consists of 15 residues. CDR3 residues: CASNTGLGSTDTQYF. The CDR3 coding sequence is TGTGCCAGCAACACTGGACTAGGAAGCACAGATACGCAGTATTTT. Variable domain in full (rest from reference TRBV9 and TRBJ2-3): DSGVTQTPKHLITATGQRVTLRCSPRSGDLSVYWYQQSLDQGLQFLIQYYNGEERAKGNILERFSAQQFPDLHSELNLSSLELGDSALYFCASNTGLGSTDTQYFGPGTRLTVL.

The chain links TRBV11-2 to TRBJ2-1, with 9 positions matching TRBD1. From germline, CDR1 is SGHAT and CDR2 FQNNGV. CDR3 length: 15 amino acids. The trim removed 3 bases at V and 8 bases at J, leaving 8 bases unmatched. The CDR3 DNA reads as TGTGCCAGCAGCTTCGGACAGGGGATCGGCGATGAGCAGTTCTTC. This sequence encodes CASSFGQGIGDEQFF.

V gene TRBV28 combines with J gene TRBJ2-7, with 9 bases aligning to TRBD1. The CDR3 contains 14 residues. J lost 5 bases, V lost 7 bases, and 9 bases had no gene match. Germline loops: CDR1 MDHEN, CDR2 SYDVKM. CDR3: CASINRGRFDEQYF. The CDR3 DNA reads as TGTGCCAGCATTAACAGGGGGCGCTTCGACGAGCAGTACTTC.

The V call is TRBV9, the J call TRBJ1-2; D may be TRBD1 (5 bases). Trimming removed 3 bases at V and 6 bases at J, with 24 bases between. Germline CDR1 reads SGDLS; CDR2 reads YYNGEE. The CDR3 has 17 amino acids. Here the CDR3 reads CASSAEPGLTYSDGYTF. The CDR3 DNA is TGTGCCAGCAGCGCAGAACCGGGACTGACGTATTCGGATGGCTACACCTTC. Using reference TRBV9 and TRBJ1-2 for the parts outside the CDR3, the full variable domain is DSGVTQTPKHLITATGQRVTLRCSPRSGDLSVYWYQQSLDQGLQFLIQYYNGEERAKGNILERFSAQQFPDLHSELNLSSLELGDSALYFCASSAEPGLTYSDGYTFGSGTRLTVV.

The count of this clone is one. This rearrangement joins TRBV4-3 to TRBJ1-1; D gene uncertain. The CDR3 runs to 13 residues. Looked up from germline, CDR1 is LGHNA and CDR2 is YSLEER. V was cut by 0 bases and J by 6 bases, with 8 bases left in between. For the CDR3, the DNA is TGCGCCAGCAGCCAAGAGAGGCTCGCTGAAGCTTTCTTT. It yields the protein CASSQERLAEAFF.

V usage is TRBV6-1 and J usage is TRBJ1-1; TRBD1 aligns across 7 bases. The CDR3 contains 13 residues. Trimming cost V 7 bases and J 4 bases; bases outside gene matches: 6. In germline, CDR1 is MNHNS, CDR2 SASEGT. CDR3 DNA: TGTGCCAGCAACATACAGGGGAGCACTGAAGCTTTCTTT. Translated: CASNIQGSTEAFF.

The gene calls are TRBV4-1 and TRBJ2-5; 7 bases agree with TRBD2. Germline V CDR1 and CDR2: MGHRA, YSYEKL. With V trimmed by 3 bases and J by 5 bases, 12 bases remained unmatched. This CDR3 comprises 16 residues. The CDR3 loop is CASSQGGGFVRETQYF. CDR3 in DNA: TGCGCCAGCAGCCAGGGGGGAGGGTTCGTTAGGGAGACCCAGTACTTC.

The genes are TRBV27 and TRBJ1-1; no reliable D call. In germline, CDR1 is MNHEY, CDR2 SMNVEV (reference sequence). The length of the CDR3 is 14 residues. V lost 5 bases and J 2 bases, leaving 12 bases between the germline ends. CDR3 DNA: TGTGCCAGCAGTCGAACTACGCGAAACACTGAAGCTTTCTTT. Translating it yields CASSRTTRNTEAFF.

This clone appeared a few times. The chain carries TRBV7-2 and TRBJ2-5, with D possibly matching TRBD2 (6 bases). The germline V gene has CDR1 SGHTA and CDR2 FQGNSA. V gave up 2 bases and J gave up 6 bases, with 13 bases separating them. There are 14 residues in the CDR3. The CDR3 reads CASSLNAGLKTQYF. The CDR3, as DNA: TGTGCCAGCAGCTTAAATGCGGGGTTGAAGACCCAGTACTTC.

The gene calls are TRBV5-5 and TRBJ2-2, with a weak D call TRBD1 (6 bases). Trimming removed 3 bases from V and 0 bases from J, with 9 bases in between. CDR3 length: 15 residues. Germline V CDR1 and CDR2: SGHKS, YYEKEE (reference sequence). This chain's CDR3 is CASSSGTTNTGELFF. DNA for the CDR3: TGTGCCAGCAGCTCCGGGACAACGAACACCGGGGAGCTGTTTTTT. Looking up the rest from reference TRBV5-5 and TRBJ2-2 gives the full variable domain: DAGVTQSPTHLIKTRGQQVTLRCSPISGHKSVSWYQQVLGQGPQFIFQYYEKEERGRGNFPDRFSARQFPNYSSELNVNALLLGDSALYLCASSSGTTNTGELFFGEGSRLTVL.

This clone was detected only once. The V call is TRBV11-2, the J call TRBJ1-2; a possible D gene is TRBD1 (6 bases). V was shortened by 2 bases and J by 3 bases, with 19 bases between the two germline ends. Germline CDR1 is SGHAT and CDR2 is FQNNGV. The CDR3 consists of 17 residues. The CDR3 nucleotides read TGTGCCAGCAGCTTATTTTACAGGGCTGATGGGGACTATGGCTACACCTTC. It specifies CASSLFYRADGDYGYTF.

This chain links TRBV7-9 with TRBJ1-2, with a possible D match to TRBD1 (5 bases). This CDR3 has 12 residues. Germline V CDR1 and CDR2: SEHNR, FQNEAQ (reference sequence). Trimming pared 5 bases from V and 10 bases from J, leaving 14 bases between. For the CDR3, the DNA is TGTGCCAGCAGCCGGGACCGCGGCTTCTACACCTTC. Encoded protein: CASSRDRGFYTF.

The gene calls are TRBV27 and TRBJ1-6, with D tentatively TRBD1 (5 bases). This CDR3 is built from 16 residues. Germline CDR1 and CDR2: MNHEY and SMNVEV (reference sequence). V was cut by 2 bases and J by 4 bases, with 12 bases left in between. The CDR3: CASSLQGPSYNSPLHF. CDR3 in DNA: TGTGCCAGCAGTTTACAGGGCCCCTCTTATAATTCACCCCTCCACTTT.

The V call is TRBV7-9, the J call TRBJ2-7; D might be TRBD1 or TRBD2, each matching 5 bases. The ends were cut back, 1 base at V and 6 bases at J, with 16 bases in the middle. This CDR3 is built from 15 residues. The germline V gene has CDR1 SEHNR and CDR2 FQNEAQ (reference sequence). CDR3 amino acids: CASSLDQAGAREQYF. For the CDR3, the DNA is TGTGCCAGCAGCTTAGATCAAGCCGGGGCGCGCGAGCAGTACTTC.

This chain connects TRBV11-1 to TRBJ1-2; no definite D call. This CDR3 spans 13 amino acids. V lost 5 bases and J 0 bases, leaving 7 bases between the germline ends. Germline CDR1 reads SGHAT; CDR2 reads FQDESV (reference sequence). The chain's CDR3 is CASSGLSNYGYTF. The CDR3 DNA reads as TGTGCCAGCAGCGGGCTCTCTAACTATGGCTACACCTTC.

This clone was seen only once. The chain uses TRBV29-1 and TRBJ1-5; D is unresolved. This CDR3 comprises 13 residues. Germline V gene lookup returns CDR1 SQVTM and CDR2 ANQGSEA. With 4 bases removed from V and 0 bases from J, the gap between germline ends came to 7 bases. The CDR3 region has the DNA TGCAGCGTTGGTGGCAATAGCAATCAGCCCCAGCATTTT. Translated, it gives CSVGGNSNQPQHF.

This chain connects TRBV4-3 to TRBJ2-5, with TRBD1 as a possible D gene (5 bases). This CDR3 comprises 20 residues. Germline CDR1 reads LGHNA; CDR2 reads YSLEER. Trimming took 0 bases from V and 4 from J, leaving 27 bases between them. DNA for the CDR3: TGCGCCAGCAGCCAAGAGTTAGACTGGGCAGGGCGGCACGTGTCAGAGACCCAGTACTTC. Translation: CASSQELDWAGRHVSETQYF.

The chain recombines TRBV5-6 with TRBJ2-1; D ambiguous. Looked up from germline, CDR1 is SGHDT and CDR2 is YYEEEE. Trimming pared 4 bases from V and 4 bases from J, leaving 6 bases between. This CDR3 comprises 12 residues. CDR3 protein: CASSQNYNEQFF. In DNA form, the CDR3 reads TGTGCCAGCAGCCAAAATTACAATGAGCAGTTCTTC.

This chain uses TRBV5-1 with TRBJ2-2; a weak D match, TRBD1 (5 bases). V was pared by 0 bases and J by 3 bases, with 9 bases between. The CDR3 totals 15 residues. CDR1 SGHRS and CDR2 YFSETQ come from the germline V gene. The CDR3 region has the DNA TGCGCCAGCAGCTTGGCCCAGGGATACACCGGGGAGCTGTTTTTT. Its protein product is CASSLAQGYTGELFF.

The CDR3 sequence: CASSLRLDSGANVLTF. The CDR3, as DNA: TGTGCCAGCTCACTACGACTCGACTCTGGGGCCAACGTCCTGACTTTC. The chain is built from TRBV18 and TRBJ2-6; no definite D call. Germline CDR1 reads KGHSH; CDR2 reads LQKENI. The CDR3 totals 16 residues. V shed 4 bases and J shed 0 bases, with 10 bases lying between them.

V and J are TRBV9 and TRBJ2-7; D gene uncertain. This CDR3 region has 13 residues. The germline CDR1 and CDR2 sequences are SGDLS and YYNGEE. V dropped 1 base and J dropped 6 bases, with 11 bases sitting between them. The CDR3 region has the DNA TGTGCCAGCAGCGTAAATGACTTGGGCGAGCAGTACTTC. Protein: CASSVNDLGEQYF.

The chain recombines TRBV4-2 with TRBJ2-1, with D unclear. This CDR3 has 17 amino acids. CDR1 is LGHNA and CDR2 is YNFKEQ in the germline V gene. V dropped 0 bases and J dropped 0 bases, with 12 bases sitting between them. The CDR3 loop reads CASSQDSFSSSYNEQFF. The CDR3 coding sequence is TGTGCCAGCAGCCAAGACTCGTTTTCGAGCTCCTACAATGAGCAGTTCTTC.